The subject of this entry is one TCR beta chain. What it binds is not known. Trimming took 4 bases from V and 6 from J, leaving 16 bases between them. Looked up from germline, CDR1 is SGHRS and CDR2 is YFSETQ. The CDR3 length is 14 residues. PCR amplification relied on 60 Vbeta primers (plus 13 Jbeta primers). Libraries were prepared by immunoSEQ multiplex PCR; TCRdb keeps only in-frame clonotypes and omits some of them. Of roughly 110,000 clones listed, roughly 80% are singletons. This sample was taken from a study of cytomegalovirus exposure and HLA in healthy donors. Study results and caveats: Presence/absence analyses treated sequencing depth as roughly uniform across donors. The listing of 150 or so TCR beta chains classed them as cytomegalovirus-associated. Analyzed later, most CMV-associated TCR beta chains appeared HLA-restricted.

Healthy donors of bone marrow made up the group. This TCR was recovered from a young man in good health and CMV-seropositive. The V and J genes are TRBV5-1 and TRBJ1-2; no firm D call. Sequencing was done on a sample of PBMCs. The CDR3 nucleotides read TGCGCCAGCAGCCCGCGGCGGGCCGCCGATGGCTACACCTTC. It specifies CASSPRRAADGYTF.